Shown below are 18 T cell receptor beta chains from a single sample sequenced in a study of sequential checkpoint blockade in melanoma. Noted treatment: randomized to nivolumab then ipilimumab (arm A) or the reverse (arm B). TCRdb's copy holds only in-frame clones and misses some; the assay was immunoSEQ multiplex PCR. In the table there are about 37,000 clones, roughly four fifths of which are singletons. Sequenced here: CD8+ T cells sorted from blood (inferred from file names), sampled from a patient given nivolumab and ipilimumab in sequence. The receptors were sampled from a human donor with melanoma.

This clone occurred a few times. The gene calls are TRBV19 and TRBJ1-5; D perhaps matches TRBD1 (6 bases). The CDR3 has 13 residues. Germline V gene lookup returns CDR1 LNHDA and CDR2 SQIVND (reference sequence). Between the trimmed V and J ends, which lost 2 bases and 5 bases, there was a span of 7 bases. CDR3 loop: CASSIYRDQPQHF. In DNA form, the CDR3 reads TGTGCCAGTAGTATATACAGGGATCAGCCCCAGCATTTT.

The chain recombines TRBV5-1 with TRBJ1-1; the D gene is possibly TRBD1 (5 bases). The germline V and J ends were trimmed by 1 base and 3 bases, with 7 bases remaining between them. Germline V gene sequence: CDR1 SGHRS, CDR2 YFSETQ. The CDR3 has 13 amino acids. This CDR3 is CASSLRGYTEAFF. The CDR3 DNA reads as TGCGCCAGCAGCTTGCGGGGGTACACTGAAGCTTTCTTT.

J is TRBJ1-1 and V is TRBV19; D is perhaps TRBD1 (6 bases). Germline V lookup: CDR1 LNHDA, CDR2 SQIVND (reference sequence). The CDR3 totals 12 residues. V lost 10 bases to trimming and J lost 3 bases, with 12 bases between them. The CDR3 is CATARGHTEAFF. The CDR3 DNA is TGTGCCACGGCCAGGGGTCACACTGAAGCTTTCTTT.

The CDR3 here is CASSIGQGIWSNQPQHF. The CDR3 DNA sequence: TGTGCCAGTAGTATTGGACAGGGGATATGGAGCAATCAGCCCCAGCATTTT. This chain uses TRBV19 with TRBJ1-5; TRBD1 agrees at 9 bases. With V trimmed by 3 bases and J by 1 base, 7 bases remained unmatched. This CDR3 is built from 17 residues. From germline, CDR1 is LNHDA and CDR2 SQIVND (reference sequence). The full variable domain, its missing parts supplied by reference TRBV19 and TRBJ1-5, is DGGITQSPKYLFRKEGQNVTLSCEQNLNHDAMYWYRQDPGQGLRLIYYSQIVNDFQKGDIAEGYSVSREKKESFPLTVTSAQKNPTAFYLCASSIGQGIWSNQPQHFGDGTRLSIL.

There are a few counts of this clone. This chain connects TRBV7-6 to TRBJ2-7; D remains unclear. Trimming left V 1 base short and J 0 bases short, with 4 bases between. This CDR3 is 13 amino acids long. Germline-derived CDR1 and CDR2 are SGHVS and FNYEAQ. CDR3 protein: CASSLGLSYEQYF. CDR3 in DNA: TGTGCCAGCAGCTTAGGTCTCTCCTACGAGCAGTACTTC. The full variable domain, with the rest looked up from reference TRBV7-6 and TRBJ2-7, is GAGVSQSPRYKVTKRGQDVALRCDPISGHVSLYWYRQALGQGPEFLTYFNYEAQQDKSGLPNDRFSAERPEGSISTLTIQRTEQRDSAMYRCASSLGLSYEQYFGPGTRLTVT.

The chain uses TRBV6-5 and TRBJ1-1; D gene ambiguous. CDR3 length equals 14 residues. Trimming left V 7 bases short and J 3 bases short, with 15 bases between. Germline values: CDR1 MNHEY, CDR2 SVGAGI. The CDR3 region is CASTTTNGDTEAFF. The CDR3 DNA sequence: TGTGCCAGCACCACGACCAACGGGGACACTGAAGCTTTCTTT.

This chain connects TRBV9 to TRBJ2-5; 7 bases align to TRBD1. The trim removed 0 bases at V and 2 bases at J, leaving 4 bases unmatched. The CDR3 contains 15 residues. Germline V CDR1 and CDR2: SGDLS, YYNGEE. CDR3 DNA: TGTGCCAGCAGCGTAGAGGACAGGCAACAAGAGACCCAGTACTTC. It codes for CASSVEDRQQETQYF.

The chain links TRBV4-1 to TRBJ1-4; TRBD1 matches 8 bases. The CDR3 length is 16 residues. Germline lookup yields CDR1 MGHRA and CDR2 YSYEKL. J lost 5 bases, V lost 1 base, and 6 bases had no gene match. CDR3 loop: CASSQASGQVNEKLFF. For the CDR3, the DNA is TGCGCCAGCAGCCAAGCCTCGGGACAGGTGAATGAAAAACTGTTTTTT.

The chain carries TRBV6-5 and TRBJ2-7, with 8 positions matching TRBD2. Germline V gene lookup returns CDR1 MNHEY and CDR2 SVGAGI. CDR3 size: 15 residues. V lost 5 bases and J lost 2; bases outside the gene matches: 8. DNA for the CDR3: TGTGCCAGCAGTGTTCTAGCGGGTGCCGCCTACGAGCAGTACTTC. Translating gives CASSVLAGAAYEQYF.

The chain is built from TRBV30 and TRBJ1-1; D possibly corresponds to TRBD1 (6 bases). CDR1 and CDR2 from the germline V gene are GTSNPN and SVGIG (reference sequence). Trimming removed 3 bases at V and 0 bases at J, with 14 bases between. The CDR3 runs 15 residues. The CDR3 DNA sequence: TGTGCCTGGAGCCCGGACAGATACATGAACACTGAAGCTTTCTTT. It translates to CAWSPDRYMNTEAFF.

The chain has TRBV6-6 and TRBJ1-5; 7 positions agree with TRBD1. J gave up 6 bases and V 2 bases, and 7 bases lay outside the gene matches. The CDR3 has 15 amino acids. Looked up from germline, CDR1 is MNHNY and CDR2 is SVGAGI (reference sequence). The CDR3 DNA is TGTGCCAGCAGTTACGACAGGGCCCCCCCTCAGCCCCAGCATTTT. It codes for CASSYDRAPPQPQHF.

The chain has TRBV11-2 and TRBJ2-3; 10 nucleotides match TRBD2. CDR1 and CDR2 (germline): SGHAT, FQNNGV. The V and J ends lost 4 bases and 2 bases, in that order; junction bases with no gene match: 3. The CDR3 totals 15 residues. This CDR3 is CASSYTSGTTDTQYF. DNA for the CDR3: TGTGCCAGCAGCTACACTAGCGGGACCACAGATACGCAGTATTTT. Supplemented by reference TRBV11-2 and TRBJ2-3, the full variable domain reads EAGVAQSPRYKIIEKRQSVAFWCNPISGHATLYWYQQILGQGPKLLIQFQNNGVVDDSQLPKDRFSAERLKGVDSTLKIQPAKLEDSAVYLCASSYTSGTTDTQYFGPGTRLTVL.

The genes are TRBV4-1 and TRBJ2-1, with D possibly being TRBD2 (6 bases). Germline V lookup: CDR1 MGHRA, CDR2 YSYEKL. The V gene lost 1 base and the J gene lost 7 bases, with 20 bases spanning the gap. This CDR3 comprises 17 residues. The CDR3 DNA reads TGCGCCAGCAGCCAAGGGGACTCCCAGAGTTGGGGTAATGAGCAGTTCTTC. Amino acid sequence: CASSQGDSQSWGNEQFF.

V and J are TRBV15 and TRBJ2-7; the match to TRBD1 covers 8 bases. This CDR3 is built from 16 residues. V dropped 0 bases and J dropped 0; count of bases not matched to a gene: 4. In germline, CDR1 is LNHNV, CDR2 YYDKDF (reference sequence). This CDR3 reads CATSRDDRGTSYEQYF. DNA of the CDR3: TGTGCCACCAGCAGAGACGACAGGGGCACCTCCTACGAGCAGTACTTC.

The chain joins TRBV9 to TRBJ1-4; TRBD1 matches at 7 bases. This CDR3 is 15 amino acids long. The ends lost 3 bases at V and 7 bases at J; junction bases unmatched: 9. Germline V gives CDR1 SGDLS, CDR2 YYNGEE. Here the CDR3 reads CASSEGGQPIEKLFF. The DNA of the CDR3 is TGTGCCAGCAGCGAGGGGGGACAGCCGATTGAAAAACTGTTTTTT.

This clone was picked up a small number of times. The rearrangement joins TRBV28 to TRBJ2-7, with TRBD1 identical over 9 bases. The CDR3 is 16 residues long. Trimming at V came to 3 bases and at J to 4 bases, leaving 10 bases not matched to a gene. Germline CDR1 MDHEN, CDR2 SYDVKM. The CDR3 DNA sequence: TGTGCCAGCAGTTTTATCCTGTTACAGGGGGCATACGAGCAGTACTTC. It yields the protein CASSFILLQGAYEQYF.

This chain uses TRBV6-1 with TRBJ1-1; 10 bases agree with TRBD1. With 8 bases clipped from V and 0 bases from J, the junction kept 6 bases outside the gene matches. Germline V gene data show CDR1 as MNHNS and CDR2 as SASEGT. CDR3 size: 15 residues. Here the CDR3 DNA reads TGTGCCAGCGCCGACAGGGGGCATCTGAACACTGAAGCTTTCTTT. As protein: CASADRGHLNTEAFF.

The rearrangement joins TRBV4-2 to TRBJ2-1; 12 nucleotides align to TRBD2. With 0 bases clipped from V and 3 bases from J, the junction kept 3 bases outside the gene matches. Germline CDR1 LGHNA, CDR2 YNFKEQ. The CDR3 is made up of 17 amino acids. DNA for the CDR3: TGTGCCAGCAGCCAAGACGGACTAGCGGGATACTACAATGAGCAGTTCTTC. Its protein product is CASSQDGLAGYYNEQFF.